This is a list of T cell receptor beta chains from one sample in a study of cytomegalovirus exposure and HLA in healthy donors. The repertoire was sequenced with immunoSEQ multiplex PCR; TCRdb's copy has only in-frame clones and lacks some. This sample carries some 110,000 clones, 94% of them seen once, and the ten largest clones take roughly 1.3%. The sequenced sample consisted of PBMCs. The receptors were sampled from a woman aged 18-30 years in good health and CMV-seronegative. The CDR3 runs from the conserved cysteine through the conserved F or W. Fields, in order: J gene, clone size, D gene, V gene, CDR3 protein, CDR3 DNA. The D gene is left open where the match is weak. Size tells how often a clone was seen (once, few, many) or the class of an expanded clone, and some rows leave it out.

j_call: TRBJ2-1; clone_size: NA; d_call: TRBD2; v_call: TRBV14; cdr3_aa: CASSPETSGRENEQFF; cdr3_nt: TGTGCCAGCAGCCCGGAGACTAGCGGGAGGGAAAATGAGCAGTTCTTC
j_call: TRBJ2-3; clone_size: NA; d_call: NA; v_call: TRBV9; cdr3_aa: CASSVADTSSEDTQYF; cdr3_nt: TGTGCCAGCAGCGTAGCAGATACTAGCAGCGAAGATACGCAGTATTTT
j_call: TRBJ1-3; clone_size: NA; d_call: NA; v_call: TRBV7-6; cdr3_aa: CASSETGNTIYF; cdr3_nt: TGTGCCAGCAGCGAGACTGGAAACACCATATATTTT
j_call: TRBJ2-1; clone_size: NA; d_call: NA; v_call: TRBV4-1; cdr3_aa: CASSQGGEGTQQFF; cdr3_nt: TGCGCCAGCAGCCAAGGGGGAGAAGGGACACAGCAGTTCTTC
j_call: TRBJ1-6; clone_size: once; d_call: TRBD1; v_call: TRBV7-9; cdr3_aa: CASSAGQGNSPLHF; cdr3_nt: TGTGCCAGCAGCGCGGGACAGGGGAATTCACCCCTCCACTTT
j_call: TRBJ1-2; clone_size: NA; d_call: NA; v_call: TRBV7-9; cdr3_aa: CASSLLQGGHGYTF; cdr3_nt: TGTGCCAGCAGCCTACTACAGGGTGGCCATGGCTACACCTTC
j_call: TRBJ1-6; clone_size: few; d_call: NA; v_call: TRBV25-1; cdr3_aa: CASSDLGQGTNSPLHF; cdr3_nt: TGTGCCAGCAGTGATCTCGGCCAGGGAACCAATTCACCCCTCCACTTT
j_call: TRBJ2-4; clone_size: NA; d_call: NA; v_call: TRBV4-2; cdr3_aa: CASSTKPLAKNIQYF; cdr3_nt: TGTGCCAGCAGTACTAAGCCCTTAGCCAAAAACATTCAGTACTTC
j_call: TRBJ1-6; clone_size: few; d_call: NA; v_call: TRBV5-1; cdr3_aa: CASSFEETGVGFSPLHF; cdr3_nt: TGCGCCAGCAGCTTCGAAGAAACAGGAGTTGGATTTTCACCCCTCCACTTT
j_call: TRBJ2-5; clone_size: NA; d_call: NA; v_call: TRBV9; cdr3_aa: CASSVQNGQETQYF; cdr3_nt: TGTGCCAGCAGCGTTCAAAACGGCCAAGAGACCCAGTACTTC
j_call: TRBJ1-1; clone_size: NA; d_call: TRBD1; v_call: TRBV11-2; cdr3_aa: CASRQDRANTEAFF; cdr3_nt: TGTGCCAGCAGACAGGACAGGGCGAACACTGAAGCTTTCTTT